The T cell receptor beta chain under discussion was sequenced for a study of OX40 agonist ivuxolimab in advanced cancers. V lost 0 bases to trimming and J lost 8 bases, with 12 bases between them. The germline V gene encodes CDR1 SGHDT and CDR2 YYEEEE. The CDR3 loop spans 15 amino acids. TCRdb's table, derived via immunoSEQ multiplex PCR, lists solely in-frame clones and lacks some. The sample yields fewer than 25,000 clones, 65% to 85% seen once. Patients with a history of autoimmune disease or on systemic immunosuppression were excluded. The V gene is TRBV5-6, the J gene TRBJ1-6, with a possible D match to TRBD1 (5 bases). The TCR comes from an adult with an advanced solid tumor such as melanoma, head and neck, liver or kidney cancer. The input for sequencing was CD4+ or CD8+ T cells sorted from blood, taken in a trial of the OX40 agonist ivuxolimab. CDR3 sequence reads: CASSLGGWSYSPLHF. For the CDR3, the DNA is TGTGCCAGCAGCTTGGGGGGCTGGTCTTATTCACCCCTCCACTTT.